This T cell receptor (beta chain) was profiled in a study of blood T cell repertoires in COVID-19. Study context: The United States, Italy and Spain supplied acute and convalescent COVID-19 samples.

The table came from immunoSEQ multiplex PCR; TCRdb's copy has only in-frame clones and leaves some out. The sample records around 240,000 clones, about 87% being singletons. Researchers sorted participants into cohorts using their self-reported clinical history. Within the 2 weeks before study entry, each person in the exposed group met a COVID-19 case. The material sequenced was PBMCs or T cells enriched from blood (not recorded which). This TCR derives from a man between 50 and 59 years old who had been exposed to COVID-19.

The CDR3 region has the DNA TGTGCCAGCAGTTTATTGGGGACAGGGATGAGTGGCTACACCTTC. Translating it yields CASSLLGTGMSGYTF. This sequence joins TRBV27 and TRBJ1-2; TRBD1 matches at 9 bases. V lost 1 base, J lost 7 bases, and 7 bases stayed unmatched. The germline V gene encodes CDR1 MNHEY and CDR2 SMNVEV (reference sequence). The CDR3 has 15 residues.